A single sample gave rise to the 28 T cell receptor beta chains below, sequenced in a study of T cell responses to AZD1222 COVID-19 vaccine. TCRdb's table, derived via immunoSEQ multiplex PCR, lists solely in-frame clones and lacks some. The table lists some 83,000 clones, around 89% of them singletons. The specimen was peripheral blood, collected on day 0 of AZD1222 vaccination. These receptors originate from an adult in good health.

The chain employs TRBV2 and TRBJ2-2, with 8 bases fitting TRBD1. The junction had 7 bases not matched to a gene; V was cut back by 7 bases and J by 6 bases. Germline V CDR1 and CDR2: SNHLY, FYNNEI. The CDR3 consists of 14 residues. CDR3 amino acids: CASIGRGRPGELFF. The CDR3 nucleotides are TGTGCCAGCATTGGCAGGGGGCGCCCCGGGGAGCTGTTTTTT.

J is TRBJ2-2 and V is TRBV5-1, with 10 nucleotides matching TRBD2. The CDR3 runs 15 residues. The V gene's germline CDR1 is SGHRS and CDR2 YFSETQ. V trimming: 5 bases; J trimming: 4 bases; junction bases outside the gene matches: 5. The CDR3 nucleotides are TGCGCCAGCAGTTATCTAGCGGGGGTCACCGGGGAGCTGTTTTTT. Translating it yields CASSYLAGVTGELFF.

The chain recombines TRBV4-2 with TRBJ1-1; D may be TRBD1 (5 bases). CDR1 LGHNA and CDR2 YNFKEQ come from the germline V gene. Trimming left V 3 bases short and J 5 bases short, with 10 bases between. The CDR3 loop spans 13 amino acids. CDR3 in DNA: TGTGCCAGCAGCCATGGGGGGAGGACTGAAGCTTTCTTT. Amino acid sequence: CASSHGGRTEAFF.

This chain uses TRBV5-1 with TRBJ2-2; TRBD2 matches at 13 bases. V dropped 4 bases and J dropped 0; count of bases not matched to a gene: 9. Germline V gene data show CDR1 as SGHRS and CDR2 as YFSETQ. There are 19 residues in the CDR3. CDR3 amino acids: CASSVTSGGIFANTGELFF. The CDR3 DNA sequence: TGCGCCAGCAGCGTGACTAGCGGGGGGATCTTCGCGAACACCGGGGAGCTGTTTTTT.

V usage is TRBV6-1 and J usage is TRBJ1-1; TRBD1 is a possible D gene (5 bases). There are 13 residues in the CDR3. V lost 3 bases and J lost 7, with 12 bases in between. The V gene's germline CDR1 is MNHNS and CDR2 SASEGT. The CDR3 is CASSDQGGFEAFF. CDR3 nucleotides: TGTGCCAGCAGTGACCAGGGTGGCTTTGAAGCTTTCTTT.

The chain carries TRBV4-2 and TRBJ1-5, with D uncertain. The CDR3 consists of 13 residues. Trimming removed 5 bases from V and 4 bases from J, with 9 bases in between. The germline V gene has CDR1 LGHNA and CDR2 YNFKEQ. The chain's CDR3 is CASSSGPNQPQHF. The CDR3 nucleotides read TGTGCCAGCAGCTCCGGACCTAATCAGCCCCAGCATTTT.

The chain links TRBV7-9 to TRBJ1-6; D remains unclear. The V gene's germline CDR1 is SEHNR and CDR2 FQNEAQ (reference sequence). The CDR3 consists of 14 residues. The V end was cut by 2 bases, the J end by 5 bases, with 7 bases between. This CDR3 reads CASSLIHHNSPLHF. CDR3 nucleotides: TGTGCCAGCAGCTTAATCCATCATAATTCACCCCTCCACTTT.

This clone has just a few counts. J is TRBJ1-2 and V is TRBV10-2, with unresolved D. This CDR3 is built from 14 residues. Germline lookup yields CDR1 WSHSY and CDR2 SAAADI. V lost 0 bases and J lost 3, with 8 bases in between. The CDR3 loop is CASSESLRDYGYTF. CDR3 nucleotide sequence: TGCGCCAGCAGTGAGTCTCTACGGGACTATGGCTACACCTTC.

The gene calls are TRBV2 and TRBJ2-7, with a weak D call TRBD2 (5 bases). Per germline, CDR1 SNHLY and CDR2 FYNNEI. The ends were cut back, 3 bases at V and 8 bases at J, with 14 bases in the middle. CDR3 length equals 13 residues. The DNA of the CDR3 is TGTGCCAGCAGTGAGATTCTCTCGGGGAAGCAGTACTTC. Its protein product is CASSEILSGKQYF.

This clone was seen once. The chain has TRBV5-5 and TRBJ1-1; maybe TRBD1 (6 bases). CDR3 length equals 15 residues. V shed 0 bases and J shed 6 bases, with 15 bases lying between them. CDR1 and CDR2 (germline): SGHKS, YYEKEE (reference sequence). The CDR3 sequence: CASSLAPPGQAEAFF. DNA for the CDR3: TGTGCCAGCAGCTTGGCACCTCCGGGACAAGCTGAAGCTTTCTTT.

The count of this clone is one. The rearrangement joins TRBV27 to TRBJ2-3, with TRBD2 matching 7 bases. Germline CDR1 MNHEY, CDR2 SMNVEV (reference sequence). V lost 4 bases and J lost 1; bases outside the gene matches: 8. The CDR3 runs to 16 residues. The CDR3 DNA reads TGTGCCAGCAGTTCGTTTCTGAGCGGGGGCACAGATACGCAGTATTTT. It is translated as CASSSFLSGGTDTQYF.

This clone was counted only a few times. This chain joins TRBV28 and TRBJ1-6; D gene unclear. This CDR3 comprises 13 residues. V lost 2 bases and J lost 9, with 8 bases in between. The V gene's germline CDR1 is MDHEN and CDR2 SYDVKM. This chain's CDR3 is CASSLRVVSPLHF. The DNA for the CDR3 is TGTGCCAGCAGTTTAAGGGTTGTTTCACCCCTCCACTTT.

This chain uses TRBV6-5 with TRBJ1-3; the D is unclear. Germline CDR1 reads MNHEY; CDR2 reads SVGAGI. This CDR3 has 14 amino acids. The ends were cut back, 6 bases at V and 0 bases at J, with 9 bases in the middle. CDR3 coding DNA: TGTGCCAGCAGGACGACATTCTCTGGAAACACCATATATTTT. Its translation is CASRTTFSGNTIYF.

The chain is built from TRBV28 and TRBJ1-6; D perhaps matches TRBD1 (6 bases). Trimming shortened V by 4 bases and J by 10 bases, and 17 bases separated the two germline ends. The CDR3 is made up of 15 amino acids. Germline-derived CDR1 and CDR2 are MDHEN and SYDVKM. In DNA, the CDR3 is TGTGCCAGCAGTTCGTCACAGGGTACGGGCTCACCCCTCCACTTT. Protein: CASSSSQGTGSPLHF.

The chain recombines TRBV3-1 (or the pseudogene TRBV3-2) with TRBJ2-7; the match to TRBD1 covers 10 bases. Germline CDR1 reads LGHDT; CDR2 reads YNNKEL (reference sequence). J gave up 5 bases and V 2 bases, and 6 bases lay outside the gene matches. The CDR3 totals 15 residues. CDR3 residues: CASSQRSGQGNEQYF. The CDR3, as DNA: TGTGCCAGCAGCCAAAGATCGGGACAGGGGAACGAGCAGTACTTC.

The rearrangement uses TRBV5-8 and TRBJ1-1; 7 bases are shared with TRBD1. J was trimmed by 7 bases and V by 4 bases; bases with no gene match: 13. The CDR3 covers 15 residues. Germline lookup yields CDR1 SGHTS and CDR2 YDEGEE. CDR3 sequence (DNA): TGTGCCAGCAGCACGCCGGGACAGAGAGTTGGTGAAGCTTTCTTT. Amino acid sequence: CASSTPGQRVGEAFF.

The J gene is TRBJ1-2, the V gene TRBV7-8; D may be TRBD1 (5 bases). Germline V gene sequence: CDR1 SGHVS, CDR2 FQNEAQ. V lost 3 bases and J lost 8, with 16 bases in between. This CDR3 spans 14 amino acids. CDR3 in DNA: TGTGCCAGCAGCTTTGGGGGTGGTATTGAGGGCTACACCTTC. Protein sequence: CASSFGGGIEGYTF.

This clone showed up just once. The chain uses TRBV19 and TRBJ1-5; 9 bases are shared with TRBD1. Germline values: CDR1 LNHDA, CDR2 SQIVND (reference sequence). This CDR3 comprises 16 residues. V shed 3 bases, J shed 6 bases, and the junction held 9 bases outside the gene matches. The CDR3 DNA sequence: TGTGCCAGTAGTATCCCAGACAGGGGGGCTCGTCAGCCCCAGCATTTT. Translation gives CASSIPDRGARQPQHF. Full variable domain (outside the CDR3, taken from reference TRBV19 and TRBJ1-5): DGGITQSPKYLFRKEGQNVTLSCEQNLNHDAMYWYRQDPGQGLRLIYYSQIVNDFQKGDIAEGYSVSREKKESFPLTVTSAQKNPTAFYLCASSIPDRGARQPQHFGDGTRLSIL.

V and J are TRBV6-5 and TRBJ2-5; D is uncertain. The ends were cut back, 0 bases at V and 2 bases at J, with 7 bases in the middle. The CDR3 spans 14 residues. Germline loops: CDR1 MNHEY, CDR2 SVGAGI. This CDR3 reads CASSYSMGQETQYF. CDR3 nucleotide sequence: TGTGCCAGCAGTTACTCGATGGGGCAAGAGACCCAGTACTTC.

The chain links TRBV4-1 to TRBJ1-2; D unresolved. CDR1 MGHRA and CDR2 YSYEKL come from the germline V gene. Trimming took off 4 bases at V and 4 bases at J, with 22 bases between the two ends. CDR3 length equals 17 residues. CDR3 DNA sequence: TGCGCCAGCAGCCCCTTACGGGGTGGTGGGCAGCCCTATGGCTACACCTTC. It codes for CASSPLRGGGQPYGYTF.

J is TRBJ2-1 and V is TRBV5-6; D may be TRBD1 (5 bases). Germline V gene sequence: CDR1 SGHDT, CDR2 YYEEEE. The CDR3 covers 15 residues. The V gene lost 4 bases and the J gene lost 2 bases, with 13 bases spanning the gap. CDR3 in DNA: TGTGCCAGCAGCCAGTATGACAGCGCCTACAATGAGCAGTTCTTC. Translation gives CASSQYDSAYNEQFF.

The rearrangement links TRBV5-5 to TRBJ1-5; TRBD1 matches at 7 bases. In germline, CDR1 is SGHKS, CDR2 YYEKEE (reference sequence). Unmatched junction bases numbered 4, after V lost 1 base and J lost 6 bases. The CDR3 loop spans 14 amino acids. In DNA form, the CDR3 reads TGTGCCAGCAGCTTGTACAGGGGAGGTCAGCCCCAGCATTTT. Translation gives CASSLYRGGQPQHF.

The chain employs TRBV28 and TRBJ2-2; no clear D. The V gene lost 7 bases and the J gene lost 6 bases, with 6 bases spanning the gap. Germline-derived CDR1 and CDR2 are MDHEN and SYDVKM. This CDR3 spans 11 amino acids. The CDR3 sequence: CASTPSGELFF. In nucleotides, the CDR3 is TGTGCCAGCACCCCATCCGGGGAGCTGTTTTTT.

V is TRBV4-3 and J is TRBJ1-3; no definite D call. The CDR3 consists of 14 residues. CDR1 is LGHNA, CDR2 YSLEER, per germline. V lost 0 bases to trimming and J lost 4 bases, with 7 bases between them. The CDR3 nucleotides read TGCGCCAGCAGCCAAGATCGCACAGGAAACACCATATATTTT. Translated: CASSQDRTGNTIYF.

This clone appeared a few times. The rearrangement joins TRBV7-9 to TRBJ2-3; TRBD1 matches 11 bases. The V segment lost 5 bases and the J segment 3 bases; nucleotides outside the gene matches: 4. CDR3 length equals 15 residues. Germline loops: CDR1 SEHNR, CDR2 FQNEAQ (reference sequence). The CDR3 nucleotides read TGTGCCAGCAGCAATGGACAGGGGGCAACAGATACGCAGTATTTT. The encoded protein is CASSNGQGATDTQYF. The entire variable domain, with the rest obtained from reference TRBV7-9 and TRBJ2-3, is as follows: DTGVSQNPRHKITKRGQNVTFRCDPISEHNRLYWYRQTLGQGPEFLTYFQNEAQLEKSRLLSDRFSAERPKGSFSTLEIQRTEQGDSAMYLCASSNGQGATDTQYFGPGTRLTVL.

This chain uses TRBV2 with TRBJ2-2; 7 bases align to TRBD2. The CDR3 extends over 18 amino acids. After removal of 6 bases from V and 0 bases from J, the junction contained 13 bases not matched to a gene. Germline V gene data show CDR1 as SNHLY and CDR2 as FYNNEI. The CDR3 spells CASRTGTNIQANTGELFF. In nucleotides, the CDR3 is TGTGCCAGCAGAACCGGGACTAACATCCAAGCGAACACCGGGGAGCTGTTTTTT.

The V gene is TRBV4-3, the J gene TRBJ2-1; D is ambiguous. The V gene's germline CDR1 is LGHNA and CDR2 YSLEER. The CDR3 has 13 amino acids. The germline V and J ends were trimmed by 0 bases and 10 bases, with 10 bases remaining between them. The CDR3 DNA reads as TGCGCCAGCAGCCAAGATCTTTCGCCAGAGCAGTTCTTC. Translation: CASSQDLSPEQFF.

V and J are TRBV18 and TRBJ1-1; 7 bases are a match to TRBD1. J was trimmed by 1 base and V by 4 bases; bases with no gene match: 3. Germline CDR1 and CDR2: KGHSH and LQKENI. This CDR3 comprises 14 residues. Here the CDR3 DNA reads TGTGCCAGCTCACTGAACAGGGGGAACACTGAAGCTTTCTTT. It yields the protein CASSLNRGNTEAFF.